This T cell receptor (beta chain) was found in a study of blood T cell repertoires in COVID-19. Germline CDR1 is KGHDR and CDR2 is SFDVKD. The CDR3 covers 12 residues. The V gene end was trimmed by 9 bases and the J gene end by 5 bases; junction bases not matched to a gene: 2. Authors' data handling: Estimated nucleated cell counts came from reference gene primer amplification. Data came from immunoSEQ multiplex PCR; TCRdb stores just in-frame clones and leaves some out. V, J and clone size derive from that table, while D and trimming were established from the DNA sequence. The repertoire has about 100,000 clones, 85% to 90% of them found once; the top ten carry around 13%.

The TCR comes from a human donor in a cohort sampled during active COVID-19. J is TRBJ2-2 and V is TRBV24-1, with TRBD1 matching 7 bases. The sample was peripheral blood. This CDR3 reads CATEGATGELFF. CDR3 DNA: TGTGCCACCGAGGGGGCGACCGGGGAGCTGTTTTTT.